This TCR beta chain was sequenced during a study of blood T cell repertoires in COVID-19 (dated by TCRdb to 2018 to 2020). For context, the study as a whole: Samples covering the acute and convalescent phases of COVID-19 were provided by collaborators in the United States, Italy and Spain. Deeply sampled blood TCRbeta repertoires from subjects exposed to, actively infected with, or recovered from COVID-19 were included in the dataset. The sample metadata nearly always contained a de-identified subject ID, COVID-19 status, age in years and sex. HLA class I and class II types, where available, came from metadata supplied by the sample provider rather than from assay-based typing. The material from the prospective study consisted of cDNA or gDNA derived from T cells, B-cell-depleted T cells, or PBMCs. The repertoires were made available in a free public database intended to serve as a resource for research on the immune response to SARS-CoV-2. The samples were drawn from the first 160 participants of the ongoing ImmuneRACE study and from 950 to 1,500 subjects provided by 6 global collaborators. What the study reported, not specific to this receptor: The amount of clinical and demographic metadata varied by source and participant and was provided uncurated.

Concerning this clone: No antigen is known for it. Per-nucleotide qualities are absent, and no much larger clonotype sits a single base away.

From a lookup of the germline V gene, CDR1 and CDR2 are MNHEY and SVGAGI. Ends trimmed: V by 8 bases, J by 2 bases; bases unmatched to a gene: 10. Including the terminal cysteine and phenylalanine, the CDR3 comprises 15 residues. Here the CDR3 DNA is all that survives: 45 bases in frame from base 1. Participants in the prospective study were enrolled through a virtual design, were aged about 18 to 100 years, and lived in about 25 United States geographic areas. In the prospective study, participants were assigned to cohorts based on the clinical history participants reported in a screening survey and a study questionnaire. Exposed participants were defined as having been in contact with someone with a PCR-confirmed or clinician-diagnosed COVID-19 case within 2 weeks of study entry. In the prospective study, mobile phlebotomists collected whole blood, serum and a nasopharyngeal or oropharyngeal swab from each participant. Participants in the prospective study had the option to provide additional blood draws and questionnaires over an approximately 2-month period. Before DNA extraction, prospective study blood samples were shipped either frozen or at room temperature.

The immunoSEQ Assay, a bias-controlled multiplex PCR, was used to amplify TCRbeta CDR3 regions from genomic DNA. The authors processed their data as follows. Within the assay, amplification of reference gene primers was used to estimate how many nucleated cells each sample contained. Sequence reads were collapsed and filtered to measure the absolute abundance of every unique TCRbeta CDR3 rearrangement. For each sample, productive Simpson clonality was calculated by taking the square root of Simpson's diversity index across productive rearrangements. TCRdb holds this immuneACCESS table with in-frame rearrangements only. Some clones are missing; in checked studies, unresolved V genes explain under half, and the rest has no known cause. The D gene and trimming were derived from the DNA, and the V and J assignments and clone size from that table. The sample table shows about 320,000 clones, and 85% to 95% are seen once. The ten top clones hold about 4% of the sample.

This sequence originates from a woman in her 30s who had been exposed to COVID-19. The sequenced material came from PBMCs or T cells enriched from blood (not recorded which). Recombination joined TRBV6-5 with TRBJ2-3; 7 middle bases align to TRBD2. The nucleotide sequence is given as TGTGCCAGCCACGATCGACTAGCTCTCACAGATACGCAGTATTTT. Its protein is CASHDRLALTDTQYF.